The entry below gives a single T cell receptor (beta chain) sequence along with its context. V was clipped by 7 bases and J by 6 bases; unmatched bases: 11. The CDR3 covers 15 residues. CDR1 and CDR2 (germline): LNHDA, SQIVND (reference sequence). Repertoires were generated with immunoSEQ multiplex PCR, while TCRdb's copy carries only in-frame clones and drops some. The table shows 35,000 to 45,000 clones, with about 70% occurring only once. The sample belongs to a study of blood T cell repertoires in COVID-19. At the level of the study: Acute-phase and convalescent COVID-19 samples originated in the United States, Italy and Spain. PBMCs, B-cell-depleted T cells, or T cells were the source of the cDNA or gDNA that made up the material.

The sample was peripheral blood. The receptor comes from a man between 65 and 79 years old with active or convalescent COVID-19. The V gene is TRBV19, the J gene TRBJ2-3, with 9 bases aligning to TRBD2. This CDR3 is CASTPARGGGDTQYF. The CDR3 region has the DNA TGTGCCAGTACCCCCGCGCGGGGGGGAGGGGATACGCAGTATTTT.